This TCR beta chain was recorded in a study of cytomegalovirus exposure and HLA in healthy donors. PCR primers comprised 60 Vbeta and 13 Jbeta primers. Sequencing was performed with immunoSEQ multiplex PCR; in TCRdb, only in-frame clones are kept and a portion is missing. The sample holds more than 120,000 clones, 82% seen once. This CDR3 contains 12 residues. Trimming took 4 bases from V and 4 from J, leaving 8 bases between them. The V gene's germline CDR1 is SGDLS and CDR2 YYNGEE. General study points: With later analysis, a missense DCLRE1C variant became linked to TCR beta V- and J-gene trimming.

As regards this clone: The antigen is unknown.

This TCR came from a male donor in good health and CMV-seronegative. Sequenced: PBMCs. This sequence joins TRBV9 and TRBJ1-2; D is undetermined. CDR3 protein: CASSRVSYGYTF. The CDR3 DNA reads as TGTGCCAGCAGCAGAGTTTCCTATGGCTACACCTTC.